This TCR beta chain was captured by sequencing in a study of shared clonotypes between healthy human individuals. Whole-study context: CD4 naive and CD4 memory each took three plates per donor, while CD8 naive took two and CD8 memory one. Study findings and constraints: Clonotype sharing among the donors was expected to vary with sequencing depth. Inspection by rarefaction showed sorted-subset sequencing to be incomplete despite large depth. As a rule, naive subsets had a larger estimated richness than memory subsets.

Remarks on this clone: Antigen unknown.

CD45RO-negative, CCR7-positively selected cells formed the naive CD8 fraction, excluding terminally differentiated effector memory CD45RA+ cells. Some clones are missing from TCRdb's copy, which holds only in-frame ones; the method was immunoSEQ multiplex PCR. The table shows over 750,000 clones, with about 96% occurring only once. Per germline, CDR1 MGHRA and CDR2 YSYEKL. With 8 bases removed from V and 9 bases from J, the gap between germline ends came to 17 bases. The CDR3 runs to 13 residues. The sample taken for sequencing was naive CD8+ T cells sorted from blood. The rearrangement links TRBV4-1 to TRBJ2-1; D may correspond to TRBD1 or TRBD2 (5 bases each). The sequence derives from a man under 40 in good health. CDR3 sequence reads: CASLGRGDAEQFF. For the CDR3, the DNA is TGCGCCAGCTTGGGACGGGGTGACGCTGAGCAGTTCTTC.